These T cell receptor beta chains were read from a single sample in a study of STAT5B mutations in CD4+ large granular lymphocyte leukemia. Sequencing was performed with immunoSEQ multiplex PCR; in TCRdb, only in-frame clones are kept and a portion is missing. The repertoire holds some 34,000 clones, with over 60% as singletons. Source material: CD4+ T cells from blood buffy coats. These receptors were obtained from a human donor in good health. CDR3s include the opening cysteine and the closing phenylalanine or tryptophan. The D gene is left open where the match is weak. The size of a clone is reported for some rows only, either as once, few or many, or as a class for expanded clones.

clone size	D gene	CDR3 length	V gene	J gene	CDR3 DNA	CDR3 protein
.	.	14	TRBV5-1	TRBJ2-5	TGCGCCAGCAGCTTTATGTCCCCCCAAGAGACCCAGTACTTC	CASSFMSPQETQYF
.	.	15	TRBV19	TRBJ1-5	TGTGCCAGTAGTAATCTCGGGCAGATCAATCAGCCCCAGCATTTT	CASSNLGQINQPQHF
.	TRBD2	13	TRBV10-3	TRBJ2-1	TGTGCCATCAGGCCGGGACTAGTAAATGAGCAGTTCTTC	CAIRPGLVNEQFF
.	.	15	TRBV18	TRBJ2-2	TGTGCCAGCTCAATCGGTATGGGTACAACCGGGGAGCTGTTTTTT	CASSIGMGTTGELFF
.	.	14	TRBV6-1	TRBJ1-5	TGTGCCAGCAGTGCTCAGGGTCCAGATCAGCCCCAGCATTTT	CASSAQGPDQPQHF
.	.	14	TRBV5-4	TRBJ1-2	TGTGCCAGCAGCCCAGGATATCGCTTCTATGGCTACACCTTC	CASSPGYRFYGYTF
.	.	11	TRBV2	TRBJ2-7	TGTGCCAGCAGTGTAGCCTACGAGCAGTACTTC	CASSVAYEQYF
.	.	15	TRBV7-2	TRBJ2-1	TGTGCCAGCAGCTCTTTATCATTGCCCTTGCAGGGGCAGTTCTTC	CASSSLSLPLQGQFF
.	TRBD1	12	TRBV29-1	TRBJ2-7	TGCAGCGCTGGACAGGGGTTCTACGAGCAGTACTTC	CSAGQGFYEQYF
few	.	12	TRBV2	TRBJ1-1	TGTGCCAGCAGTGATTCGGGGGCTGAAGCTTTCTTT	CASSDSGAEAFF
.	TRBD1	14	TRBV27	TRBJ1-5	TGTGCCAGCAGAAAGACAGGGGGCAATCAGCCCCAGCATTTT	CASRKTGGNQPQHF
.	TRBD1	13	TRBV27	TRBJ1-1	TGTGCCACCTTTGCCAGGGGGAAACTAGAAGCTTTCTTT	CATFARGKLEAFF
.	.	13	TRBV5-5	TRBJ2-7	TGTGCCAGCAGCTTGACAGCGTCCTACGAGCAGTACTTC	CASSLTASYEQYF
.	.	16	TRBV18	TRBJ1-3	TGTGCCAGCTCACCACCCGGCAGGGGATCTGGAAACACCATATATTTT	CASSPPGRGSGNTIYF
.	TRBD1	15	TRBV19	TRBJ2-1	TGTGCCAGTAGCCACCTCGGGACAGGAAACAATGAGCAGTTCTTC	CASSHLGTGNNEQFF
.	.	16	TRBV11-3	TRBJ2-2	TGTGCCAGCAGCATTTTGGGGGGGGCCAGGACCGGGGAGCTGTTTTTT	CASSILGGARTGELFF
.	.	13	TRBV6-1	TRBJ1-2	TGTGCCAGCAGTGAAGCGAGGGGCAGACTCTACACCTTC	CASSEARGRLYTF
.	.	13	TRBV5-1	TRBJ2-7	TGCGCCAGCAGCCCCGGGCCCCTGAGGGAGCAGTACTTC	CASSPGPLREQYF
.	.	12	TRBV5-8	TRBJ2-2	TGTGCCAGCAGCTTGGACCGGCGGGAGCTGTTTTTT	CASSLDRRELFF
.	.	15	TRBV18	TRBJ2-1	TGTGCCAGCTCACCTCCGGGGCGGGTAAACAATGAGCAGTTCTTC	CASSPPGRVNNEQFF
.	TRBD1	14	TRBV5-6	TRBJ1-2	TGTGCCAGCAGCGCTGGACAGGGAGGAGGTGGCTACACCTTC	CASSAGQGGGGYTF
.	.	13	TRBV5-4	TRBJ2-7	TGTGCCAGCAGCTTAAGGGGGAACTACGAGCAGTACTTC	CASSLRGNYEQYF
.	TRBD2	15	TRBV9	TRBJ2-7	TGTGCCAGCAGCGGGACTAGCGGAAACTTCTACGAGCAGTACTTC	CASSGTSGNFYEQYF
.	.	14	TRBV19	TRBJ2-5	TGTGCCAGCCAAGGGGGGCAGGGTGGGGAGACCCAGTACTTC	CASQGGQGGETQYF
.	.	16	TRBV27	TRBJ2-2	TGTGCCAGCACCCCGAGGGAGATGCTGAACACCGGGGAGCTGTTTTTT	CASTPREMLNTGELFF